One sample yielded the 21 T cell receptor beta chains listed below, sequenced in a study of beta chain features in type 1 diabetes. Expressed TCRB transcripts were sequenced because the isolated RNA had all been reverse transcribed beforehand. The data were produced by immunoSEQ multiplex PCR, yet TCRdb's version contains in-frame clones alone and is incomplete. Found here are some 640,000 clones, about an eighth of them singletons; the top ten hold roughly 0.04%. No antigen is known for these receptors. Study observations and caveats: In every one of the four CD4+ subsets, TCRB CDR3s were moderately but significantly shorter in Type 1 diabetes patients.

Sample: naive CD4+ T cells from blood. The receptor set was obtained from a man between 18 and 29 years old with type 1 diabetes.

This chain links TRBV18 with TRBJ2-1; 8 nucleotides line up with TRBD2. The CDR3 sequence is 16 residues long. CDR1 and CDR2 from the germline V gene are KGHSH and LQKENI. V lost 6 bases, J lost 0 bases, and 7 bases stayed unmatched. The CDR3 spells CASSPQRGSSYNEQFF. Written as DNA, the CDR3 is TGTGCCAGCTCCCCTCAGCGGGGGAGCTCCTACAATGAGCAGTTCTTC. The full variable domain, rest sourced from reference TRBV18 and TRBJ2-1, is NAGVMQNPRHLVRRRGQEARLRCSPMKGHSHVYWYRQLPEEGLKFMVYLQKENIIDESGMPKERFSAEFPKEGPSILRIQQVVRGDSAAYFCASSPQRGSSYNEQFFGPGTRLTVL.

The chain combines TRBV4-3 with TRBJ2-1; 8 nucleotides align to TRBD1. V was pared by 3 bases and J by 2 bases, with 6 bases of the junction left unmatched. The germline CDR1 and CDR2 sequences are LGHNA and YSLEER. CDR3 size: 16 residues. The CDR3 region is CASSHLDRGAYNEQFF. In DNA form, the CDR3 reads TGCGCCAGCAGCCACCTCGACAGGGGCGCCTACAATGAGCAGTTCTTC.

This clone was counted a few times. Written as DNA, the CDR3 is TGTGCCAGCAGCCCCCGGGAGGGACCCTACGAGCAGTACTTC. It translates to CASSPREGPYEQYF. The V and J genes are TRBV7-6 and TRBJ2-7; 8 nucleotides line up with TRBD2. The CDR3 runs 14 residues. CDR1 is SGHVS, CDR2 FNYEAQ, per germline. J gave up 2 bases and V 5 bases, and 5 bases lay outside the gene matches.

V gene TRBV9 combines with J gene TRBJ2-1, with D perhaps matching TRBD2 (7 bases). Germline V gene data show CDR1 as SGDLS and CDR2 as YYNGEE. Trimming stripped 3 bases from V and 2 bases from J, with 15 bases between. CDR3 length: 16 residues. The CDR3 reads CASSAGGHPTYNEQFF. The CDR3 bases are TGTGCCAGCAGCGCGGGGGGCCACCCAACCTACAATGAGCAGTTCTTC.

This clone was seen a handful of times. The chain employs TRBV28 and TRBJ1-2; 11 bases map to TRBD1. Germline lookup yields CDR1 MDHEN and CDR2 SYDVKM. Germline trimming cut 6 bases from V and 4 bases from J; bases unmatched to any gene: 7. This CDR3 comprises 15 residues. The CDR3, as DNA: TGTGCCAGCAGCTACCGGGACAGGGGGAGCTATGGCTACACCTTC. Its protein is CASSYRDRGSYGYTF.

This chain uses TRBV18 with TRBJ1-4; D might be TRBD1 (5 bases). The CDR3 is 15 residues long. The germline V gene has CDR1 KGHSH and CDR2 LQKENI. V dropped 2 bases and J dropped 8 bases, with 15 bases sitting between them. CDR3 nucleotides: TGTGCCAGCTCACCAGGCAGGGCCCCGGAGGAAAAACTGTTTTTT. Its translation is CASSPGRAPEEKLFF.

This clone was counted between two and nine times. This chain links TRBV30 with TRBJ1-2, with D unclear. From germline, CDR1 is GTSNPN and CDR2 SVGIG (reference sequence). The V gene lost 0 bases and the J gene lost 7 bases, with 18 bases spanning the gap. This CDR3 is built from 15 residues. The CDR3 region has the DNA TGTGCCTGGAGTGTACGGGCCCCCGCCTCGGGTGGCTACACCTTC. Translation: CAWSVRAPASGGYTF. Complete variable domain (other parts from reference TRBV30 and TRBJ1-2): SQTIHQWPATLVQPVGSPLSLECTVEGTSNPNLYWYRQAAGRGLQLLFYSVGIGQISSEVPQNLSASRPQDRQFILSSKKLLLSDSGFYLCAWSVRAPASGGYTFGSGTRLTVV.

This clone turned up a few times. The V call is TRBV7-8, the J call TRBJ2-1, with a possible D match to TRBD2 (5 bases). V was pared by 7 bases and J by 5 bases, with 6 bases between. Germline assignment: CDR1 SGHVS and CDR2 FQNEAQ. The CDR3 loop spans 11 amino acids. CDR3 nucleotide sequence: TGTGCCAGCACGCGGGACAATGAGCAGTTCTTC. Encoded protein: CASTRDNEQFF.

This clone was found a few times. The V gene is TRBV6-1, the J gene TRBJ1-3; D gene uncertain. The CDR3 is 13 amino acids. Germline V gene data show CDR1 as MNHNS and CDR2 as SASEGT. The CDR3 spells CASRWVSGNTIYF. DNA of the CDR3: TGTGCTAGCCGGTGGGTCTCTGGAAACACCATATATTTT.

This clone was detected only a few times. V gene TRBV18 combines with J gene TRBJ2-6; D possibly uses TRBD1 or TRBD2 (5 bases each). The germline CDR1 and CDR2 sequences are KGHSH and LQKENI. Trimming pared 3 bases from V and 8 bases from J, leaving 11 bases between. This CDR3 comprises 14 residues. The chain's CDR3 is CASSPSEGPNVLTF. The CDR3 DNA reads TGTGCCAGCTCACCCTCTGAGGGGCCCAACGTCCTGACTTTC.

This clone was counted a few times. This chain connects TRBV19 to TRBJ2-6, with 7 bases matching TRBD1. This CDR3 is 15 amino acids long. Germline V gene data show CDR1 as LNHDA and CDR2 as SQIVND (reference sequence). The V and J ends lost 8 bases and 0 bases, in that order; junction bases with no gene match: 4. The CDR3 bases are TGTGCCAGTGACAGGGCGGACTCTGGGGCCAACGTCCTGACTTTC. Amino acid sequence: CASDRADSGANVLTF.

The CDR3 reads CASSTSGPSYEQYF. CDR3 sequence (DNA): TGTGCCAGCAGCACCTCTGGGCCTTCCTACGAGCAGTACTTC. The genes are TRBV28 and TRBJ2-7; the D is unclear. The germline V gene encodes CDR1 MDHEN and CDR2 SYDVKM. The CDR3 is 14 residues long. V lost 6 bases and J 1 base, leaving 13 bases between the germline ends. The whole variable domain, remainder taken from reference TRBV28 and TRBJ2-7, is DVKVTQSSRYLVKRTGEKVFLECVQDMDHENMFWYRQDPGLGLRLIYFSYDVKMKEKGDIPEGYSVSREKKERFSLILESASTNQTSMYLCASSTSGPSYEQYFGPGTRLTVT.

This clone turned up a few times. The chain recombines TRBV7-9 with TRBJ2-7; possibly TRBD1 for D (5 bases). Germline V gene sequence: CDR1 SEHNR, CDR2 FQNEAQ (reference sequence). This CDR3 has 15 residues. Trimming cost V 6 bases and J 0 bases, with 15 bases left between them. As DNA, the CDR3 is TGTGCCAGCAGTTCCCAGGGTGGTACCTCCTACGAGCAGTACTTC. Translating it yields CASSSQGGTSYEQYF.

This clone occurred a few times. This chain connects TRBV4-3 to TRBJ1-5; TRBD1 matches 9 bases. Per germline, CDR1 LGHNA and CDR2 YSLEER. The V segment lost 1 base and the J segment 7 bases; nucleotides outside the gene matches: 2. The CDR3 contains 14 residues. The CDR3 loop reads CASSQGQGEQPQHF. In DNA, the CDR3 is TGCGCCAGCAGCCAAGGACAGGGGGAACAGCCCCAGCATTTT.

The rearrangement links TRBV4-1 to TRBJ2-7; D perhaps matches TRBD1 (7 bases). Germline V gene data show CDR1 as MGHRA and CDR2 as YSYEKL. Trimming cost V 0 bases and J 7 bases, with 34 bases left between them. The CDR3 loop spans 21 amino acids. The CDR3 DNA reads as TGCGCCAGCAGCCAAGAAAGGAGGGCCAGACAGGGAAGACAAAGAAATTGGGAGCAGTACTTC. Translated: CASSQERRARQGRQRNWEQYF.

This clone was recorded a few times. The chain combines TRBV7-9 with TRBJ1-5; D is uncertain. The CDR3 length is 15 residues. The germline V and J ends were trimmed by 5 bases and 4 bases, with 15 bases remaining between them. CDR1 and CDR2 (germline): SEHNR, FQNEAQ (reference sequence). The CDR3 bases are TGTGCCAGCAGCCTGAGTATGGGGAATAATCAGCCCCAGCATTTT. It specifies CASSLSMGNNQPQHF.

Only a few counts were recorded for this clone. The CDR3 protein is CAISGTENTEAFF. The DNA of the CDR3 is TGTGCCATCAGTGGGACAGAGAACACTGAAGCTTTCTTT. This chain uses TRBV10-3 with TRBJ1-1, with D tentatively TRBD1 (6 bases). The length of the CDR3 is 13 residues. Germline V gene lookup returns CDR1 ENHRY and CDR2 SYGVKD. Between the trimmed V and J ends, which lost 4 bases and 1 base, there was a span of 7 bases.

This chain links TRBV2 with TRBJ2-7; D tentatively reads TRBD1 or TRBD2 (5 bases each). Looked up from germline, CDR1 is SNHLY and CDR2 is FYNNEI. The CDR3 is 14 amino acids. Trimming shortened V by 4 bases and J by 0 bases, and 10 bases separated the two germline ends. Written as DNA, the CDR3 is TGTGCCAGCAGTGCTGGGACGAGCTCCTACGAGCAGTACTTC. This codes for CASSAGTSSYEQYF. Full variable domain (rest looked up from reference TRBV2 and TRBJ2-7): EPEVTQTPSHQVTQMGQEVILRCVPISNHLYFYWYRQILGQKVEFLVSFYNNEISEKSEIFDDQFSVERPDGSNFTLKIRSTKLEDSAMYFCASSAGTSSYEQYFGPGTRLTVT.

The CDR3 DNA reads as TGCGCCAGCAGCTTGGGGCAGACAGCCCACTCCCCCACTGAAGCTTTCTTT. This gives the protein CASSLGQTAHSPTEAFF. V usage is TRBV5-1 and J usage is TRBJ1-1; possible D gene TRBD1, 5 bases. Germline loops: CDR1 SGHRS, CDR2 YFSETQ. This CDR3 has 17 amino acids. Deletions cut 0 bases from V and 4 bases from J, with 19 bases between. Using reference TRBV5-1 and TRBJ1-1 for the parts outside the CDR3, the full variable domain is KAGVTQTPRYLIKTRGQQVTLSCSPISGHRSVSWYQQTPGQGLQFLFEYFSETQRNKGNFPGRFSGRQFSNSRSEMNVSTLELGDSALYLCASSLGQTAHSPTEAFFGQGTRLTVV.

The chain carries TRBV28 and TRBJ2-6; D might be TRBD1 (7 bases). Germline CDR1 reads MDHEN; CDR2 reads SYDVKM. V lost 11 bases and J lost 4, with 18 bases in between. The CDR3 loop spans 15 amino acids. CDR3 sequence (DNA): TGTGCCGGCGGGGCAGGGGGAGCCGGGGCCAACGTCCTGACTTTC. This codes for CAGGAGGAGANVLTF.

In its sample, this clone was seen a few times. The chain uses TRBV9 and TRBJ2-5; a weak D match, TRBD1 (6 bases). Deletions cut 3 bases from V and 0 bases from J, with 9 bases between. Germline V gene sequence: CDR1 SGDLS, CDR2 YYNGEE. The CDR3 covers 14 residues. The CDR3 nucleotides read TGTGCCAGCAGCGGGGGACACTACCAAGAGACCCAGTACTTC. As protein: CASSGGHYQETQYF.